This entry describes one TCR beta chain. The sample originates from a study of shared T cell receptors in the human thymus. Measured with immunoSEQ multiplex PCR; TCRdb has only the in-frame clones, and not every one. The table records roughly 710,000 clones, 75% to 90% of them present only once. CDR3 size: 17 residues. Trimming cost V 4 bases and J 0 bases; bases outside gene matches: 12. Germline loops: CDR1 MNHNS, CDR2 SASEGT. This sample also appeared in a second study, on human thymus T cells. That report adds: Corrective cardiac operations yielded the resected thymus tissue.

The sequence was obtained from a girl under two years old with a congenital heart defect. The rearrangement uses TRBV6-1 and TRBJ2-7, with 7 positions matching TRBD2. Sequenced: thymocytes. The CDR3 spells CASSALYPGGSSYEQYF. The CDR3 nucleotides read TGTGCCAGCAGTGCCCTCTACCCGGGCGGGAGCTCCTACGAGCAGTACTTC.